This T cell receptor beta chain was profiled in a study of blood T cell repertoires in COVID-19 (dated by TCRdb to 2020 to 2022). A note on the overall study: ImmuneRACE Cohort 3 recovered participants were defined by two consecutive negative NP/OP PCR tests, healthcare professional clearance, or symptom resolution. Collaborator samples came from the United States, Italy and Spain and covered acute and convalescent phases of COVID-19. The prospective study material was composed of cDNA or gDNA derived from T cells, B-cell-depleted T cells, or PBMCs. Deeply sampled blood TCRbeta repertoires from subjects exposed to, actively infected with, or recovered from COVID-19 were included in the dataset. The repertoires were released in a freely available public database intended as a resource for research on the immune response to SARS-CoV-2. The samples were drawn from two sources: the first 160 participants of the ongoing ImmuneRACE study, and fewer than 1,500 subjects contributed by 6 global collaborators. The sample metadata nearly always contained a de-identified subject ID, COVID-19 status, age in years and sex. Where HLA class I and class II types were available, the types were taken from metadata supplied by the sample provider, not from assay-based typing. On the study overall, not on this receptor specifically: Clinical and demographic metadata were provided uncurated, with the amount varying by source and participant.

Looking up the germline V gene yields CDR1 SGHTA and CDR2 FQGNSA. The CDR3 runs 16 residues from the cysteine to the phenylalanine. Only the CDR3 region is kept as DNA, spanning 48 bases read in frame from base 1. The junction carries 20 bases between V and J, which are trimmed by 5 bases and 4 bases respectively. In the prospective study, participants were roughly 18 to 100 years old, resided in about two dozen geographic areas of the United States, and were enrolled through a virtual design. In the prospective study, participants were assigned to cohorts based on the clinical history participants reported in a screening survey and a study questionnaire. In the prospective study, whole blood, serum and a nasopharyngeal or oropharyngeal swab were collected from each participant by mobile phlebotomists. Additional blood draws and questionnaires over an approximately two-month period could optionally be provided by prospective study participants. Blood samples from the prospective study were shipped frozen or at room temperature prior to DNA extraction.

With respect to this clone: Its cognate antigen has yet to be identified. No per-base quality is available; no much larger clone lies one base away.

The immunoSEQ Assay, a bias-controlled multiplex PCR, was used to amplify TCRbeta CDR3 regions from genomic DNA. The authors' analysis ran thus. The number of nucleated cells in each sample was estimated from the amplification of reference gene primers within the assay. Sequence reads were collapsed and filtered to measure the absolute abundance of every unique TCRbeta CDR3 rearrangement. For each sample, productive Simpson clonality was calculated by taking the square root of Simpson's diversity index across productive rearrangements. Sourced from immuneACCESS, this table was stored by TCRdb with only in-frame sequences that have V and J called. A share of the clones is absent; for the studies checked, an unresolved V gene accounts for under half, and the remainder has no known explanation. The V and J calls and clone size are taken from that table; D and trimming were inferred from the DNA. The sample includes 210,000 or so clones, with approximately 87% observed a single time. The top ten clonotypes cover over 3% of the sample.

The chain uses TRBV7-2 and TRBJ1-1; the D gene is perhaps TRBD1, from 6 matching bases. Material: PBMCs or T cells enriched from blood (not recorded which). The TCR originated in a woman aged 50 to 60 in a cohort exposed to, infected with or recovered from COVID-19 (not recorded which). The CDR3 protein: CASSPPGARRVTEAFF. The DNA sequence is given as TGTGCCAGCAGCCCTCCAGGGGCCCGAAGGGTCACTGAAGCTTTCTTT.